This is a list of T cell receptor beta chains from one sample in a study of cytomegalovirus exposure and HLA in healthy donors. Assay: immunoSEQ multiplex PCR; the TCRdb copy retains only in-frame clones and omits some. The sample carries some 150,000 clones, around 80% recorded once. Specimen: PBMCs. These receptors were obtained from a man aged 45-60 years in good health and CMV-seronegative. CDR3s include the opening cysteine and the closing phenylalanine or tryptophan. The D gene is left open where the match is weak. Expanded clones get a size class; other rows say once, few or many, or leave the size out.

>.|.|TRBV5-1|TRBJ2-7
TGCGCCAGCAGCCAGACAGGGGGGGCGGGAGGTGGCTACGAGCAGTACTTC
CASSQTGGAGGGYEQYF
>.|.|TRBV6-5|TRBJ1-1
TGTGCCAGCAGTTACTCGGCCACCCATCGAGGGGCTTTCTTT
CASSYSATHRGAFF
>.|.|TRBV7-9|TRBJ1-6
TGTGCCAGCAGCCCGATATACCAGGGCAATAATTCACCCCTCCACTTT
CASSPIYQGNNSPLHF
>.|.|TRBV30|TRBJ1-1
TGTGCCTGGAGTGCATTGCGAGAAGCTTTCTTT
CAWSALREAFF
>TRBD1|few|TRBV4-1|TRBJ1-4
TGCGCCAGCAGCCTCCGGGACAGCAGGAGTGAAAAACTGTTTTTT
CASSLRDSRSEKLFF
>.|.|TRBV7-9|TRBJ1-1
TGTGCCAGCAGCTCAAGGGGGACGCTCACGAACACTGAAGCTTTCTTT
CASSSRGTLTNTEAFF
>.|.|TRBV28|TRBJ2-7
TGTGCCAGCAGCCCGACAGGCAGCTCCTACGAGCAGTACTTC
CASSPTGSSYEQYF
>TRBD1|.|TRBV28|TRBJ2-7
TGTGCCAGCAGTTTAAAAGGGACAGGGGGCTGGGAGCAGTACTTC
CASSLKGTGGWEQYF
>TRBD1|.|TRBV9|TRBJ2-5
TGTGCCAGCAGCGTAGGGACAGGGGACGTAGAGACCCAGTACTTC
CASSVGTGDVETQYF
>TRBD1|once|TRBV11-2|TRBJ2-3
TGTGCCAGCAGCCAAAGACAGGGTAACACAGATACGCAGTATTTT
CASSQRQGNTDTQYF
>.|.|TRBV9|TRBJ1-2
TGTGCCAGCAGCGTACTGGGGCAGGAAGGCTACACCTTC
CASSVLGQEGYTF
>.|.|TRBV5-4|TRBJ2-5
TGTGCCAGCAGCGTTACACAAGAGGGAGAGACCCAGTACTTC
CASSVTQEGETQYF
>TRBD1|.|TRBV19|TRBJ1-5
TGTGCCACGTCGGACAGGTTTCTGGGCAATCAGCCCCAGCATTTT
CATSDRFLGNQPQHF
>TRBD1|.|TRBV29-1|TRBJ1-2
TGCAGCCTATGGGACAGGGGCTATGGCTACACCTTC
CSLWDRGYGYTF
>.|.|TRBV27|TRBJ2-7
TGTGCCAGCAGTTTATCTAGGGGTCCGAGGGACACCTACGAGCAGTACTTC
CASSLSRGPRDTYEQYF
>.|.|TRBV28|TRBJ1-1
TGTGCCAGCAGTCCGCCGTTGAGGACTGAAGCTTTCTTT
CASSPPLRTEAFF
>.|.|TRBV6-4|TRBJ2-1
TGTGCCAGCAGTGACTCGGGTTTTAGCACCAATGAGCAGTTCTTC
CASSDSGFSTNEQFF
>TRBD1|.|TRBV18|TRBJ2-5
TGTGCCAGCTCACCAGGACAGGGAATACAAGAGACCCAGTACTTC
CASSPGQGIQETQYF
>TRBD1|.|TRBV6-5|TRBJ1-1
TGTGCCAGCAGCTTACTCGACAGGGGCACTGAAGCTTTCTTT
CASSLLDRGTEAFF
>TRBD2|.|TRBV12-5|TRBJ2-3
TGTGCTAGTGGTCTCACCGGGACTAGCGGCCCCCTTACGCAGTATTTT
CASGLTGTSGPLTQYF
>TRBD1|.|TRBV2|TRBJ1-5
TGTGCCAGCAGTTTTACACAGGGGGCGCTGGGTCAGCCCCAGCATTTT
CASSFTQGALGQPQHF
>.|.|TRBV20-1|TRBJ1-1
TGCAGTGCCCGAAAGGACTGGTCGGCTTTCTTT
CSARKDWSAFF
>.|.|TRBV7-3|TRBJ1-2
TGTGCCAGCAGCTTACCCCAAGGACTGGGCGGCTACACCTTC
CASSLPQGLGGYTF
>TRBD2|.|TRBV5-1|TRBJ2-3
TGCGCCAGCAGCTTGGCCCGGACTAGCGGGGGCACAGATACGCAGTATTTT
CASSLARTSGGTDTQYF
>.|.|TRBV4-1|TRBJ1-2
TGCGCCAGCAGCCAAGATCCTCGGGAGAACTATGGCTACACCTTC
CASSQDPRENYGYTF
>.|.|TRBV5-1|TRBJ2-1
TGCGCCAGCAGCTTGGATACAGGGTGGAATGAGCAGTTCTTC
CASSLDTGWNEQFF
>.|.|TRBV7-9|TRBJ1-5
TGTGCCAGCAGCTTCGGGGGGGGTCGTAGCAATCAGCCCCAGCATTTT
CASSFGGGRSNQPQHF
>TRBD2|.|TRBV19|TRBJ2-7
TGTGCCAGTAGTATGCCTGGACTAGCGGGAGGCGGCGAGCAGTACTTC
CASSMPGLAGGGEQYF
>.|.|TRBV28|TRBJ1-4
TGTGCCAGCAGTTTGGTCGCTATTAATGAAAAACTGTTTTTT
CASSLVAINEKLFF
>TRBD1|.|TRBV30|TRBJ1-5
TGTGCCTGGAGTACCCCGGGACAGGGGTACAATCAGCCCCAGCATTTT
CAWSTPGQGYNQPQHF
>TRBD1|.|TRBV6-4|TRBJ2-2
TGTGCCAGCAGTGATGAAGGGACAGGGAACACCGGGGAGCTGTTTTTT
CASSDEGTGNTGELFF
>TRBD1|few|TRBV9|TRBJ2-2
TGTGCCAGCAGCGTAGACAGGGGGCATCACACCGGGGAGCTGTTTTTT
CASSVDRGHHTGELFF
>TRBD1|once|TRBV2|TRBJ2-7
TGTGCCAGCAGTGGACAGGGGGCCTCCTACGAGCAGTACTTC
CASSGQGASYEQYF
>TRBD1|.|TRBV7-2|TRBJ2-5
TGTGCCAGCAGCTTTGACAGGGTCTCCCAGTACTTC
CASSFDRVSQYF
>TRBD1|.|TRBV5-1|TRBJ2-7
TGCGCCAGCAGCTTGGACAGGGGCGCCTACGAGCAGTACTTC
CASSLDRGAYEQYF
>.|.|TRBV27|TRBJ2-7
TGTGCCAGCTCAGGGGCATACGACGAGCAGTACTTC
CASSGAYDEQYF
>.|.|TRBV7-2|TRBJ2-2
TGTGCCAGCAGCTTAGCAGAGGGGGTTAACACCGGGGAGCTGTTTTTT
CASSLAEGVNTGELFF
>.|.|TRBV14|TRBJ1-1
TGTGCCAGCAGCCAAGAAGAACTCGCTGAAGCTTTCTTT
CASSQEELAEAFF
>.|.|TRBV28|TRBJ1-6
TGTGCCAGCAGTCTCACTGGACTCTCCTATAATTCACCCCTCCACTTT
CASSLTGLSYNSPLHF
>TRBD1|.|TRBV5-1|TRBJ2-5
TGCGCCAGCAGCTTAGGGACAGGGGGCACGGAGACCCAGTACTTC
CASSLGTGGTETQYF
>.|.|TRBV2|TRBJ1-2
TGTGCCAGCAGTGAGGGGGCTGGCTATGGCTACACCTTC
CASSEGAGYGYTF
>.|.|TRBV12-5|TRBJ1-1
TGTGCTGCCCGGATCGAAATACAGGGTGGAGGCGAAGCTTTCTTT
CAARIEIQGGGEAFF
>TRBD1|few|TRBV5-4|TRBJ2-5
TGTGCCAGCAGCTTGGGACAGGGTCGGGAAGAGACCCAGTACTTC
CASSLGQGREETQYF
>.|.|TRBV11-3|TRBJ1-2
TGTGCCAGCAGCCCCCGAGGAGACTATGGCTACACCTTC
CASSPRGDYGYTF
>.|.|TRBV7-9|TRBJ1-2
TGTGCCAGCATACCCCGGGACACGAAGAGCCAGGGCTACACCTTC
CASIPRDTKSQGYTF
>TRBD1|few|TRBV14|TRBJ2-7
TGTGCCAGCAGCAACTACCGGGACAGGAAGCAATACGAGCAGTACTTC
CASSNYRDRKQYEQYF
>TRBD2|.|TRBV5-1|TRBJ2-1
TGCGCCAGCAGCCGACTACCGGGACTAGCGGGAGTAAGTGAGCAGTTCTTC
CASSRLPGLAGVSEQFF
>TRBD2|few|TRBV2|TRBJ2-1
TGTGCCAGCAGTGTGACTAGCGGGCTATACAATGAGCAGTTCTTC
CASSVTSGLYNEQFF
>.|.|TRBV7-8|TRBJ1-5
TGTGCCAGCAGCCCCTCGACGAGGGTTGGCGGCAATCAGCCCCAGCATTTT
CASSPSTRVGGNQPQHF
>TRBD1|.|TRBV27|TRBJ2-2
TGTGCCAGCAGCCAAACAGGGGTACTAACCGGGGAGCTGTTTTTT
CASSQTGVLTGELFF
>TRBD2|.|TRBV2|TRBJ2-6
TGTGCCAGCAGTAGCCTCGGGACTAGCGGGCTCTCTGGGGCCAACGTCCTGACTTTC
CASSSLGTSGLSGANVLTF
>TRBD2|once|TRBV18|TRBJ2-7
TGTGCCAGCTCACCACCGGGACTAGCGGGAGTCGAGCAGTACTTC
CASSPPGLAGVEQYF